What follows are 14 T cell receptor beta chains derived from one specimen sequenced in a study of T-cell memory formation after mild COVID-19 (dated by TCRdb to 2020 to 2023). Receptor libraries were prepared by 5' RACE. Sequencer: Illumina NovaSeq 6000. TCRdb reran the public reads through fastp at Q25 and MiXCR, keeping productive beta chains. Merged by CDR3 protein, the rows form single entries marked with the most common genes and DNA. The sample table shows more than 350,000 distinct CDR3 sequences, and around 20% are seen once. The ten most abundant clones make up 12% of the sample. The specimen was PBMCs or a T cell subset sorted from them (not recorded which). The source of these receptors is an adult woman who had mild COVID-19 (a few samples of this study predate the infection). The sample titles of this study are shuffled in the database, so cell type and time point are left out; the donor was told from shared clones.

This rearrangement joins TRBV5-6 to TRBJ1-1; D unresolved. V dropped 3 bases and J dropped 7 bases, with 10 bases sitting between them. The CDR3 is made up of 12 amino acids. Germline V CDR1 and CDR2: SGHDT, YYEEEE. CDR3 region: CASSSAYGEAFF. The CDR3 nucleotides are TGTGCCAGCAGCTCCGCGTATGGTGAAGCTTTCTTT.

This clonotype was recorded a few times. This chain joins TRBV4-2 and TRBJ2-5; 13 bases map to TRBD2. Losses at the gene ends were 2 bases for V and 3 bases for J; bases not matched to a gene: 3. The length of the CDR3 is 16 residues. Germline CDR1 reads LGHNA; CDR2 reads YNFKEQ. The CDR3 loop is CASSQPGTSGEETQYF. Written as DNA, the CDR3 is TGTGCCAGCAGCCAACCTGGGACTAGCGGGGAAGAGACCCAGTACTTC.

The chain uses TRBV24-1 and TRBJ2-1, with 9 positions matching TRBD2. V shed 0 bases and J 1 base; nucleotides not matched to a gene: 21. Germline-derived CDR1 and CDR2 are KGHDR and SFDVKD. CDR3 length equals 23 residues. The CDR3 spells CATSDLPGRAEIAGAESYNEQFF. CDR3 coding DNA: TGTGCCACCAGTGATTTGCCCGGCAGAGCTGAGATAGCGGGAGCGGAGTCCTACAATGAGCAGTTCTTC.

This clonotype has more than one count but fewer than ten. The CDR3 loop reads CASTTGFRDEQYF. Here the CDR3 DNA reads TGTGCCAGCACGACAGGGTTCAGGGACGAGCAGTACTTC. The V and J genes are TRBV2 and TRBJ2-7; 7 positions match TRBD1. Losses at the gene ends were 7 bases for V and 5 bases for J; bases not matched to a gene: 8. Germline values: CDR1 SNHLY, CDR2 FYNNEI. This CDR3 has 13 amino acids. The full variable domain, completed using reference TRBV2 and TRBJ2-7, is EPEVTQTPSHQVTQMGQEVILRCVPISNHLYFYWYRQILGQKVEFLVSFYNNEISEKSEIFDDQFSVERPDGSNFTLKIRSTKLEDSAMYFCASTTGFRDEQYFGPGTRLTVT.

The J gene is TRBJ1-6, the V gene TRBV7-3, with no clear D. The CDR3 runs 14 residues. The ends were cut back, 4 bases at V and 8 bases at J, with 12 bases in the middle. Germline V CDR1 and CDR2: SGHTA, FQGTGA. The CDR3 loop reads CASSSGPGDSPLHF. The DNA of the CDR3 is TGTGCCAGCAGCTCCGGACCGGGAGATTCACCCCTCCACTTT.

The chain is built from TRBV5-1 and TRBJ2-7, with 8 nucleotides matching TRBD1. The CDR3 runs to 17 residues. The J segment lost 0 bases and the V segment lost 4 bases, leaving 12 bases of the junction unmatched. From germline, CDR1 is SGHRS and CDR2 YFSETQ. The CDR3 loop reads CASSRSRPGTGSYEQYF. As DNA, the CDR3 is TGCGCCAGCAGCCGGTCCCGCCCCGGGACAGGCTCCTACGAGCAGTACTTC. The complete variable domain, with remaining parts taken from reference TRBV5-1 and TRBJ2-7, reads KAGVTQTPRYLIKTRGQQVTLSCSPISGHRSVSWYQQTPGQGLQFLFEYFSETQRNKGNFPGRFSGRQFSNSRSEMNVSTLELGDSALYLCASSRSRPGTGSYEQYFGPGTRLTVT.

This clonotype turned up a few times. The V call is TRBV6-5, the J call TRBJ1-2; weak D call: TRBD1 (5 bases). Trimming removed 2 bases from V and 6 bases from J, with 10 bases in between. This CDR3 is built from 13 residues. Per the germline V gene, CDR1 is MNHEY and CDR2 is SVGAGI. CDR3 region: CASSYGGRDGYTF. Here the CDR3 DNA reads TGTGCCAGCAGTTACGGGGGTCGGGATGGCTACACCTTC.

This clonotype has just a few counts. The chain joins TRBV7-9 to TRBJ1-4; D unresolved. From germline, CDR1 is SEHNR and CDR2 FQNEAQ (reference sequence). The ends were cut back, 1 base at V and 8 bases at J, with 14 bases in the middle. The length of the CDR3 is 15 residues. In nucleotides, the CDR3 is TGTGCCAGCAGCTTAGGAGTAGGTCTAGAAGAAAAACTGTTTTTT. It encodes CASSLGVGLEEKLFF.

This rearrangement joins TRBV6-2 or TRBV6-3 to TRBJ1-5, with D hard to call. Germline V gene lookup returns CDR1 MNHEY and CDR2 SVGEGT. Trimming shortened V by 10 bases and J by 1 base, and 11 bases separated the two germline ends. The CDR3 is made up of 13 amino acids. The CDR3 region is CATMRFSNQPQHF. CDR3 DNA: TGTGCCACTATGAGGTTCAGCAATCAGCCCCAGCATTTT.

This clonotype showed up just a few times. The genes are TRBV5-1 and TRBJ1-1; D not certain. V was cut by 1 base and J by 0 bases, with 7 bases left in between. The CDR3 spans 14 residues. Germline V gene sequence: CDR1 SGHRS, CDR2 YFSETQ. The CDR3 here is CASSLRGLNTEAFF. The CDR3 DNA sequence: TGCGCCAGCAGCTTGCGGGGTTTGAACACTGAAGCTTTCTTT.

The chain has TRBV6-4 and TRBJ1-2, with D hard to call. The germline V gene has CDR1 MRHNA and CDR2 SNTAGT. Between the trimmed V and J ends, which lost 9 bases and 1 base, there was a span of 15 bases. The CDR3 has 14 amino acids. The CDR3 sequence: CASLPLGINYGYTF. CDR3 in DNA: TGTGCCAGTCTACCCCTCGGAATTAACTATGGCTACACCTTC.

This chain links TRBV30 with TRBJ1-2; D perhaps matches TRBD1 (5 bases). The germline gives CDR1 GTSNPN, CDR2 SVGIG (reference sequence). V dropped 0 bases and J dropped 6 bases, with 8 bases sitting between them. The CDR3 has 12 amino acids. DNA of the CDR3: TGTGCCTGGAGTGTGACAGCCCATGGCTACACCTTC. Protein product: CAWSVTAHGYTF.

This clonotype was picked up a small number of times. The gene calls are TRBV2 and TRBJ1-1, with D possibly matching TRBD1 (6 bases). V was cut by 6 bases and J by 11 bases, with 22 bases left in between. From germline, CDR1 is SNHLY and CDR2 FYNNEI. The CDR3 runs 14 residues. The DNA for the CDR3 is TGTGCCAGCAGGCCCCCTTCGGACAGAAAGGATGCTTTCTTT. Amino acids: CASRPPSDRKDAFF. Looking up the rest from reference TRBV2 and TRBJ1-1 gives the full variable domain: EPEVTQTPSHQVTQMGQEVILRCVPISNHLYFYWYRQILGQKVEFLVSFYNNEISEKSEIFDDQFSVERPDGSNFTLKIRSTKLEDSAMYFCASRPPSDRKDAFFGQGTRLTVV.

This clonotype was seen more than once but under ten times. V is TRBV20-1 and J is TRBJ1-1; D call uncertain. Deletions cut 6 bases from V and 1 base from J, with 9 bases between. There are 12 residues in the CDR3. Germline loops: CDR1 DFQATT, CDR2 SNEGSKA (reference sequence). The DNA of the CDR3 is TGCAGTGCACTACAGACGAACACTGAAGCTTTCTTT. Protein: CSALQTNTEAFF.